This T cell receptor beta chain was sequenced for a study of blood T cells in healthy people across ages. Study in general: There was about one barcoded beta molecule captured by template switching per two T cells. Study-wide results and caveats: Aged donors had fewer naive CD4+ cells and lower diversity than long-lived donors.

It was with a sample-barcoded 5' primer and a J-beta primer mix that a second PCR of roughly 7 to 11 cycles was run. TCRdb re-derived calls from the 5' RACE reads in MiXCR, one entry per CDR3 protein. Of under 950,000 distinct CDR3 sequences in the sample, about 20% were seen once. CDR3 length: 15 amino acids. Trimming took off 0 bases at V and 4 bases at J, with 9 bases between the two ends. Germline V lookup: CDR1 MNHEY, CDR2 SMNVEV (reference sequence). Total RNA, at least 5 micrograms per sample, came from PBMCs. This clonotype was detected only a few times. Its antigen is currently unknown. Source material: blood. This TCR was sampled from a man aged 65-85 years in good health. J is TRBJ2-2 and V is TRBV27, with D perhaps matching TRBD2 (7 bases). The CDR3 region is CASSLSGGATGELFF. CDR3 sequence (DNA): TGTGCCAGCAGTTTATCGGGGGGGGCCACCGGGGAGCTGTTTTTT.